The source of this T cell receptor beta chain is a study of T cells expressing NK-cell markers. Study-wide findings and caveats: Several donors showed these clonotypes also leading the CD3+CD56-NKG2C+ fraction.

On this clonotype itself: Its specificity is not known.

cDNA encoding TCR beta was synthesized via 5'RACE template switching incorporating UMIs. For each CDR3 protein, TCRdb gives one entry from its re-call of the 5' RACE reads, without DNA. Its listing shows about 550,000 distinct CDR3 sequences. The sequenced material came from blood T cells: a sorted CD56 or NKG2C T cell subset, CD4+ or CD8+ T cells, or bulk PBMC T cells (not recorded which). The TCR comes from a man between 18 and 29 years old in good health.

The CDR3 sequence: CASSARVGTGAFF. V and J are TRBV7-6 and TRBJ1-1; TCRdb picks TRBD1, but there is no DNA to check that call. Germline V gene lookup returns CDR1 SGHVS and CDR2 FNYEAQ. The CDR3 has 13 amino acids.